Here is one T cell receptor (beta chain) with its context. What it binds is unknown. These data come from a study of shared clonotypes between healthy human individuals. For the study at large: The study used three CD4 naive, three CD4 memory, two CD8 naive and one CD8 memory plate per donor.

Study outcomes and limitations: Owing to a small donor count, the genetic and exposure-history diversity represented was limited.

Naive CD45RA+ and memory CD45RA-negative subsets were split from CD4+ cells. V was clipped by 1 base and J by 3 bases; unmatched bases: 6. The CDR3 runs 15 residues. Germline CDR1 and CDR2: LGHNA and YSLEER. Sequenced by immunoSEQ multiplex PCR; TCRdb stores in-frame clones only, minus some. The sample contains some 1.4 million clones, roughly 96% of which appear only once. The chain has TRBV4-3 and TRBJ2-7; 7 bases align to TRBD1. Sequencing was performed on naive CD4+ T cells sorted from blood. Subset noted: CD45RA+ positively selected. The receptor was isolated from a man between 25 and 39 years old in good health. CDR3 coding DNA: TGCGCCAGCAGCCAAGGTCTTACAGGGGTCTACGAGCAGTACTTC. Translated, it gives CASSQGLTGVYEQYF.